Given below is one T cell receptor (beta chain) in context. This clonotype was counted only a few times. The specificity of this receptor is unknown. Base qualities were left out, and no much larger clone turns up one base away. Sample treatment or condition, as interpreted from the label and publication: allogeneic hematopoietic cell transplantation with graft depleted of TCRalphabeta T cells and CD19 B cells. The children who served as transplant recipients had been given grafts of TCRalphabeta/CD19-depleted allogeneic hematopoietic cells. The CDR3 contains 14 residues, cysteine and phenylalanine counted. This entry keeps only the CDR3 DNA: 42 bases, framed from base 1. At the junction V is shortened by 6 bases and J by 5 bases, with 16 bases in between. CDR1 and CDR2, per the germline V gene, are MDHEN and SYDVKM. The library was prepared using PCR. TCRdb records Illumina HiSeq 2500 as the sequencer. To normalize quantification of the TCRbeta repertoire, the TCR libraries were built with molecular barcoding that relied on unique molecular identifiers. TCRdb handled the public reads itself, with Q25 trimming in fastp and clone calling in MiXCR, and kept productive beta chains. Identical CDR3 proteins give one entry, which carries the most common genes and DNA. Within this sample are tens of thousands of distinct CDR3 sequences, with roughly 46% of them counted one time only. Under 98% of the sample is taken by the ten largest.

The data originate from a study of T-cell reconstitution after alpha-beta-depleted transplantation in children listed by TCRdb under 2016. With respect to the entire study: Using TCR repertoire profiling, the study quantitatively followed how T-cell immune reconstitution unfolded in children after TCRalphabeta/CD19-depleted allogeneic hematopoietic cell transplantation. The paper as a whole reports these results and caveats: The frequencies of hyperexpanded clones fell over the following months, and after one year, T-cell counts and TCRbeta diversity were mostly attributed to newly produced T cells. Apparently early alphabetaT-cell count recovery about two months after transplant reportedly relied on only several hundred rapidly expanded clones derived from non-depleted graft cells. In some patients, the high TCRbeta diversity seen at day 60 was put down to recipient T cells and intrathymic progenitors that had survived conditioning.

Recombination connected TRBV28 to TRBJ1-1; too little of a D gene remains to name it. This TCR was sampled from a male patient aged 10-17 years who had a stem cell transplant for acute lymphoblastic leukemia, so the T cells may come from the graft donor. The material sequenced was PBMCs, mostly from graft donor cells, taken 360 days after TCRalphabeta/CD19-depleted stem cell transplant. The sequence in DNA is TGTGCCAGCAGCACATCGGAATGGTTGACTGAAGCTTTCTTT. This is translated as CASSTSEWLTEAFF.